Listed here are 21 T cell receptor beta chains from one sample, sequenced in a study of T cells in Graves' hyperthyroidism and ophthalmopathy. There were TCR beta CDR3 regions amplified from RNA transcripts. First-round RT-PCR of the TCR CDR3 relied on the HTBI primer set. TCRdb re-called the multiplex PCR reads with MiXCR, one entry per CDR3 protein. The sample records approximately 500,000 distinct CDR3 sequences, roughly 46% being singletons. The source material was peripheral blood or thyroid tissue (not recorded which). These receptors originate from a woman aged 18-35 years with Graves' hyperthyroidism.

This clonotype was recorded only once. One base away lies a much larger clone, so this may be a sequencing read error. The chain has TRBV7-4 and TRBJ1-5, with D unclear. CDR3 length: 13 residues. Germline V gene data show CDR1 as SGHVT and CDR2 as SQSDAQ. V was cut by 5 bases and J by 5 bases, with 10 bases left in between. The CDR3, as DNA: TGTGCCAGCAGCCGAGATCAGCATCAGCCCCAGCATTTT. Translation: CASSRDQHQPQHF.

This chain joins TRBV18 and TRBJ1-1; no firm D call. Germline assignment: CDR1 KGHSH and CDR2 LQKENI. Between the trimmed V and J ends, which lost 3 bases and 1 base, there was a span of 6 bases. The CDR3 is 13 residues long. The CDR3 sequence: CASSPVSNTEAFF. CDR3 nucleotides: TGTGCCAGCTCACCGGTCTCGAACACTGAAGCTTTCTTT.

This clonotype was picked up many times. The V call is TRBV5-1, the J call TRBJ1-5; unclear D gene. Per the germline V gene, CDR1 is SGHRS and CDR2 is YFSETQ. This CDR3 has 13 amino acids. The V and J ends lost 1 base and 5 bases respectively, with 7 bases between them. The CDR3 nucleotides are TGCGCCAGCAGCTTGCGGGCAGATCAGCCCCAGCATTTT. Protein product: CASSLRADQPQHF.

Ten or more counts support this clonotype. In DNA form, the CDR3 reads TGCGCCAGCAGCCAAGCGGAGGTAGCGTACGAGCAGTACTTC. Translated, it gives CASSQAEVAYEQYF. The chain employs TRBV4-1 and TRBJ2-7; possibly TRBD2 for D (5 bases). The V gene lost 1 base and the J gene lost 4 bases, with 11 bases spanning the gap. The CDR3 totals 14 residues. Per germline, CDR1 MGHRA and CDR2 YSYEKL.

The table lists this clonotype with many counts. The J gene is TRBJ2-7, the V gene TRBV29-1, with D uncertain. This CDR3 comprises 13 residues. Per the germline V gene, CDR1 is SQVTM and CDR2 is ANQGSEA. V was pared by 6 bases and J by 4 bases, with 16 bases between. The CDR3 sequence is CSVRVSSLYEQYF. The CDR3 DNA reads TGCAGCGTCCGGGTCTCATCCCTATACGAGCAGTACTTC.

The CDR3 is CAISGGDRETQYF. The CDR3 DNA is TGTGCCATCAGTGGGGGGGACAGGGAGACCCAGTACTTC. The rearrangement uses TRBV10-3 and TRBJ2-5, with 8 positions matching TRBD1. Losses at the gene ends were 4 bases for V and 5 bases for J; bases not matched to a gene: 3. The CDR3 runs 13 residues. Germline CDR1 and CDR2: ENHRY and SYGVKD.

V gene TRBV29-1 combines with J gene TRBJ1-2, with D tentatively TRBD1 (5 bases). This CDR3 has 12 amino acids. CDR1 and CDR2 (germline): SQVTM, ANQGSEA. V lost 8 bases to trimming and J lost 0 bases, with 10 bases between them. CDR3 in amino acids: CSLKGSNYGYTF. In DNA form, the CDR3 reads TGCAGCTTGAAGGGGTCTAACTATGGCTACACCTTC.

This clonotype showed up just a few times. V is TRBV6-2 or TRBV6-3 and J is TRBJ2-3, with D possibly matching TRBD2 (5 bases). Germline loops: CDR1 MNHEY, CDR2 SVGEGT. The CDR3 consists of 12 residues. V lost 6 bases and J lost 6, with 10 bases in between. The CDR3 protein is CASSSDSDTQYF. The CDR3 bases are TGTGCCAGCAGCTCGGACTCGGATACGCAGTATTTT.

In this sample, this clonotype turned up a few times. The chain uses TRBV5-1 and TRBJ2-6; D remains ambiguous. This CDR3 is built from 16 residues. The V gene's germline CDR1 is SGHRS and CDR2 YFSETQ. V lost 0 bases and J lost 0, with 7 bases in between. DNA of the CDR3: TGCGCCAGCAGCTTGGCCACGGCCTCTGGGGCCAACGTCCTGACTTTC. This gives the protein CASSLATASGANVLTF.

CDR3 sequence (DNA): TGCAGTGAGGGACAGGGTAGCTACGAGCAGTACTTC. This translates into CSEGQGSYEQYF. This chain links TRBV29-1 with TRBJ2-7; 9 bases are a match to TRBD1. Germline CDR1 SQVTM, CDR2 ANQGSEA. The length of the CDR3 is 12 residues.

This clonotype appeared a few times. This rearrangement joins TRBV5-1 to TRBJ2-5, with D tentatively TRBD2 (6 bases). Trimming took 4 bases from V and 2 from J, leaving 12 bases between them. CDR3 length equals 14 residues. Germline-derived CDR1 and CDR2 are SGHRS and YFSETQ. The CDR3 nucleotides read TGCGCCAGCAGCCCCGGGAGCTCTCAAGAGACCCAGTACTTC. It translates to CASSPGSSQETQYF.

The V call is TRBV7-2, the J call TRBJ1-4; TRBD1 aligns across 8 bases. Germline loops: CDR1 SGHTA, CDR2 FQGNSA. This CDR3 is 14 amino acids long. V shed 10 bases, J shed 5 bases, and the junction held 9 bases outside the gene matches. DNA for the CDR3: TGTGCCACCGCGGACAGGGACACGAATGAAAAACTGTTTTTT. This gives the protein CATADRDTNEKLFF.

This clonotype was seen a few times. The chain recombines TRBV24-1 with TRBJ2-1, with 7 bases lining up with TRBD2. Trimming cost V 3 bases and J 6 bases; bases outside gene matches: 7. This CDR3 spans 15 amino acids. The germline V gene has CDR1 KGHDR and CDR2 SFDVKD. The CDR3 loop reads CATSDLAEPSNEQFF. The CDR3 coding sequence is TGTGCCACCAGTGATCTAGCGGAGCCCTCCAATGAGCAGTTCTTC.

As for this clonotype: No conserved phenylalanine or tryptophan ends this CDR3, so it is likely a read error. The DNA is omitted, as the CDR3 cannot be located on it reliably, and the CDR3 follows TCRdb's listing. The rearrangement links TRBV2 to TRBJ1-6. The CDR3 has 8 residues if both end residues are counted. CDR1 is SNHLY, CDR2 FYNNEI, per germline. The CDR3 here is CASSEDYG.

This clonotype occurred once. This sequence joins TRBV20-1 and TRBJ1-2, with 7 bases lining up with TRBD1. The CDR3 consists of 13 residues. V dropped 4 bases and J dropped 5; count of bases not matched to a gene: 7. Germline CDR1 reads DFQATT; CDR2 reads SNEGSKA (reference sequence). The CDR3: CSATDRVGYGYTF. The CDR3 region has the DNA TGCAGTGCTACCGACAGGGTCGGGTATGGCTACACCTTC.

The chain is built from TRBV2 and TRBJ2-2; the match to TRBD2 covers 7 bases. The J segment lost 8 bases and the V segment lost 5 bases, leaving 2 bases of the junction unmatched. The CDR3 spans 12 residues. CDR1 is SNHLY, CDR2 FYNNEI, per germline. The chain's CDR3 is CASSPGLGELFF. CDR3 nucleotide sequence: TGTGCCAGCAGTCCGGGACTAGGGGAGCTGTTTTTT.

In its sample, this clonotype was seen many times. This rearrangement joins TRBV7-9 to TRBJ2-7; tentative D call: TRBD2 (6 bases). V was pared by 4 bases and J by 5 bases, with 9 bases between. The CDR3 sequence is 12 residues long. Germline-derived CDR1 and CDR2 are SEHNR and FQNEAQ (reference sequence). DNA of the CDR3: TGTGCCAGCAGCTACATAGCGGACGAGCAGTACTTC. Translating it yields CASSYIADEQYF.

CDR3 DNA sequence: TGTGCCAGCAGTGAACCTAGCGTGACAGATACGCAGTATTTT. This codes for CASSEPSVTDTQYF. The chain employs TRBV2 and TRBJ2-3; maybe TRBD2 (6 bases). Germline CDR1 reads SNHLY; CDR2 reads FYNNEI. Trimming removed 2 bases from V and 3 bases from J, with 9 bases in between. The CDR3 has 14 residues.

The sample holds many counts of this clonotype. The chain joins TRBV7-2 to TRBJ2-5; D is perhaps TRBD1 (5 bases). CDR1 and CDR2 from the germline V gene are SGHTA and FQGNSA. The CDR3 contains 13 residues. V lost 1 base to trimming and J lost 5 bases, with 8 bases between them. The CDR3 sequence is CASSLGRVETQYF. The CDR3 nucleotides are TGTGCCAGCAGCTTAGGCAGGGTGGAGACCCAGTACTTC.

Notes on this clonotype: Mismatch with germline at one junction end may stem from a read error. The chain combines TRBV4-2 with TRBJ1-5, with a weak D call TRBD1 (6 bases). The V gene's germline CDR1 is LGHNA and CDR2 YNFKEQ. CDR3 length equals 15 residues. Written as DNA, the CDR3 is TGTGCCGGCAGCCTAGGAACAGGGCGGGTTCAGCCCCAGCATTTT. It yields the protein CAGSLGTGRVQPQHF.

This chain connects TRBV20-1 to TRBJ2-7, with TRBD1 identical over 10 bases. The V gene's germline CDR1 is DFQATT and CDR2 SNEGSKA (reference sequence). The trim removed 3 bases at V and 5 bases at J, leaving 16 bases unmatched. The CDR3 covers 17 residues. CDR3 sequence: CSASYFLDRGPFNEQYF. In DNA form, the CDR3 reads TGCAGTGCTAGTTACTTTTTAGACAGGGGGCCTTTCAACGAGCAGTACTTC.